The clone carrying this T cell receptor beta chain was observed a handful of times. The sample belongs to a study of blood T cell repertoires in COVID-19. Study as a whole: The cDNA or gDNA used as material had been derived from T cells, B-cell-depleted T cells, or PBMCs.

How the authors handled the data: From reference gene primer amplification, estimates of nucleated cell counts were derived. Sequenced by immunoSEQ multiplex PCR; TCRdb stores in-frame clones only, minus some. D and trimming were read from the DNA, whereas the V and J calls and clone size are those reported in that table. Of fewer than 200,000 clones listed, roughly four fifths are singletons. Patients in Seattle were enrolled during active infection, then followed longitudinally. Trimming removed 6 bases from V and 3 bases from J; junction bases left unmatched: 11. Germline CDR1 reads MNHEY; CDR2 reads SMNVEV (reference sequence). The CDR3 is 16 residues long.

The sequence came from a woman of 80 years or more with COVID-19, enrolled during active disease. Sequences were obtained from peripheral blood. V usage is TRBV27 and J usage is TRBJ1-1; 9 bases line up with TRBD1. The CDR3 sequence is CASSRGTGKADTEAFF. CDR3 coding DNA: TGTGCCAGCAGCAGAGGGACAGGGAAGGCTGACACTGAAGCTTTCTTT.